One sample yielded the 7 T cell receptor beta chains listed below, sequenced in a study of T cell repertoires in cytomegalovirus infection. Their specific antigens are unknown. TCRdb itself ran the reads through MiXCR, one entry per CDR3 protein. The sample consists of 44,000 or so distinct CDR3 sequences, about a fifth of them appearing once. The sequences come from CD8+ T cells from cultured PBMCs, collected from culture after CMV antigen stimulation. The receptors come from a human donor in good health (CMV status not recorded). Some clones in this sample may be carry-over from other donors' samples.

The gene calls are TRBV11-2 and TRBJ1-5, with D hard to call. V was pared by 1 base and J by 6 bases, with 7 bases between. Germline CDR1 reads SGHAT; CDR2 reads FQNNGV. The CDR3 has 13 amino acids. The CDR3 bases are TGTGCCAGCAGCTTAGGCGCAGGTCAGCCCCAGCATTTT. Its protein product is CASSLGAGQPQHF.

The chain couples TRBV7-2 to TRBJ1-5; no reliable D call. The CDR3 length is 16 residues. V was cut by 7 bases and J by 0 bases, with 16 bases left in between. Germline CDR1 SGHTA, CDR2 FQGNSA. In DNA, the CDR3 is TGTGCCAGCAACTTTGACCACCTTTATAGCAATCAGCCCCAGCATTTT. Protein sequence: CASNFDHLYSNQPQHF.

The rearrangement links TRBV15 to TRBJ1-1, with no clear D. CDR1 is LNHNV and CDR2 is YYDKDF in the germline V gene (reference sequence). Trimming pared 1 base from V and 0 bases from J, leaving 12 bases between. The length of the CDR3 is 16 residues. The CDR3 DNA is TGTGCCACCAGCAGAGCCCGTGGGCGGCTGAACACTGAAGCTTTCTTT. The encoded protein is CATSRARGRLNTEAFF.

The rearrangement uses TRBV20-1 and TRBJ2-7, with 7 bases identical to TRBD2. V trimming: 3 bases; J trimming: 2 bases; junction bases outside the gene matches: 4. This CDR3 has 13 residues. Germline loops: CDR1 DFQATT, CDR2 SNEGSKA (reference sequence). This chain's CDR3 is CSARGRGTYEQYF. CDR3 coding DNA: TGCAGTGCTAGGGGGAGGGGAACCTACGAGCAGTACTTC.

J is TRBJ2-5 and V is TRBV7-6; 8 bases map to TRBD2. The CDR3 sequence is 15 residues long. V dropped 5 bases and J dropped 7; count of bases not matched to a gene: 12. CDR1 and CDR2 (germline): SGHVS, FNYEAQ. CDR3: CASSPGGAPGRTQYF. The CDR3 nucleotides are TGTGCCAGCAGCCCCGGGGGGGCTCCTGGTCGGACCCAGTACTTC.

In this sample, this clonotype turned up a few times. The chain joins TRBV18 to TRBJ2-5; possibly TRBD1 for D (6 bases). V was shortened by 1 base and J by 3 bases, with 9 bases between the two germline ends. Germline V gene data show CDR1 as KGHSH and CDR2 as LQKENI. This CDR3 spans 14 amino acids. The CDR3 DNA reads as TGTGCCAGCTCACCACGGAAGGGGGAAGAGACCCAGTACTTC. This codes for CASSPRKGEETQYF.

This clonotype was seen a few times. This chain joins TRBV12-3 or TRBV12-4 and TRBJ2-7; 8 bases map to TRBD1. This CDR3 region has 14 residues. Trimming took 6 bases from V and 6 from J; bases not matched to a gene: 10. The CDR3 nucleotides are TGTGCCAGCAGCTCCTACAGGGGGAGAAGCGAGCAGTACTTC. Protein product: CASSSYRGRSEQYF.